This paragraph reports one TCR beta chain. The sample comes from a study of T cells after yellow fever vaccination. TCRdb called the 5' RACE reads again in MiXCR, with one record for every CDR3 protein. Here the sample spans some 320,000 distinct CDR3 sequences, approximately 9% being singletons. This CDR3 region has 16 residues. Unmatched junction bases numbered 10, after V lost 6 bases and J lost 8 bases. Germline CDR1 and CDR2: SGHAT and FQNNGV. This TCR was sampled from a man between 18 and 29 years old who received the YFV17D yellow fever vaccine. V and J are TRBV11-2 and TRBJ2-2; 12 nucleotides align to TRBD2. This specimen was PBMCs, taken on the day of the first yellow fever vaccination. CDR3 nucleotide sequence: TGTGCCAGCAGACCCGGACTAGCGGGGTTATGGGGGGAGCTGTTTTTT. Protein: CASRPGLAGLWGELFF.